This T cell receptor beta chain was captured in a study of cytomegalovirus exposure and HLA in healthy donors. Findings and caveats of the study: Among TCR beta chains, those listed as cytomegalovirus-associated numbered over 150. Specificity of a few CMV-associated chains for CMV antigens was verified in vitro.

The repertoire was sequenced with immunoSEQ multiplex PCR; TCRdb's copy has only in-frame clones and lacks some. The data contain some 330,000 clones, 75% to 90% of them singletons. From the 120-subject validation cohort, which was separate from the approximately 700-subject first cohort, the donors were drawn. Worth noting for this clone: What it binds is unknown.

Germline V lookup: CDR1 MNHEY, CDR2 SMNVEV (reference sequence). V dropped 6 bases and J dropped 0 bases, with 11 bases sitting between them. This CDR3 has 14 residues. The gene calls are TRBV27 and TRBJ1-1; D gene unclear. The sequence came from a woman under 30 in good health and CMV-seronegative. The sequencing input was PBMCs. CDR3 nucleotides: TGTGCCAGCAGCCAAGACACAGTGAACACTGAAGCTTTCTTT. It yields the protein CASSQDTVNTEAFF.